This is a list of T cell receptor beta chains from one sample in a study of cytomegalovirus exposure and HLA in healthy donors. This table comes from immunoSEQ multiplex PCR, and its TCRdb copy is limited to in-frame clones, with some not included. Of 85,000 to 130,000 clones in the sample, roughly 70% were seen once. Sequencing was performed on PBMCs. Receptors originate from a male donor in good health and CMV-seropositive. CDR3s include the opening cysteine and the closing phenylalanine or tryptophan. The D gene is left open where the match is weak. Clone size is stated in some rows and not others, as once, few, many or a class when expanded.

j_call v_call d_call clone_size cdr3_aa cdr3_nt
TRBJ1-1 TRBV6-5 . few CASSYSKGDTEAFF TGTGCCAGCAGTTACTCGAAGGGGGACACTGAAGCTTTCTTT
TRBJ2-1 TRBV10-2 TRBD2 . CASRAGVSYNEQFF TGCGCCAGCAGGGCGGGAGTCTCCTACAATGAGCAGTTCTTC
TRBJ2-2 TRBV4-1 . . CASSQETGTGELFF TGCGCCAGCAGCCAGGAAACAGGCACCGGGGAGCTGTTTTTT
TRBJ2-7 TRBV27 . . CASSPQPHRVHEQYF TGTGCCAGCAGTCCACAGCCCCACAGGGTCCACGAGCAGTACTTC
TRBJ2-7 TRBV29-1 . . CSVEEQVSSEQYF TGCAGCGTTGAAGAGCAGGTATCAAGCGAGCAGTACTTC
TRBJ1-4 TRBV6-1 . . CASSNREGGEKLFF TGTGCCAGCAGCAACAGGGAAGGAGGAGAAAAACTGTTTTTT
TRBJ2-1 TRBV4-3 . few CASSQGSGNEQFF TGCGCCAGCAGCCAAGGAAGCGGGAATGAGCAGTTCTTC
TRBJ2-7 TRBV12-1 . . CASSARTGAFYEQYF TGTGCCAGCAGCGCGAGGACAGGGGCCTTCTACGAGCAGTACTTC
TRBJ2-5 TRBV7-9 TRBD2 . CASRKPRGGETQYF TGTGCCAGCAGGAAACCTCGGGGAGGGGAGACCCAGTACTTC
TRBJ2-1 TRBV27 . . CASSFSAYNEQFF TGTGCCAGCAGTTTTAGCGCCTACAATGAGCAGTTCTTC
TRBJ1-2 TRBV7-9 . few CASSSTMDSNYGYTF TGTGCCAGCAGCTCGACAATGGACAGTAACTATGGCTACACCTTC
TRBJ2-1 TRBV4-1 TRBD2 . CASSQDPGLAGVGSYNEQFF TGCGCCAGCAGCCAAGACCCGGGACTAGCGGGAGTTGGATCCTACAATGAGCAGTTCTTC
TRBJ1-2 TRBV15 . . CATSRDLQAGYTF TGTGCCACCAGCAGAGATCTGCAGGCAGGCTACACCTTC